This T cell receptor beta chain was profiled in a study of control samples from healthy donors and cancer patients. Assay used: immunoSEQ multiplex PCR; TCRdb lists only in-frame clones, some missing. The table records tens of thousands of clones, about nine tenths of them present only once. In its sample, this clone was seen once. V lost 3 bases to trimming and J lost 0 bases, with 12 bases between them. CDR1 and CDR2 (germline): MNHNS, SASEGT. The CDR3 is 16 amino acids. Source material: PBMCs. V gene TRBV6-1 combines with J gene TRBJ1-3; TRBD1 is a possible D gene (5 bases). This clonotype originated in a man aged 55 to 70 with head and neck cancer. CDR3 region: CASSEWGRSSGNTIYF. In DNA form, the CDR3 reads TGTGCCAGCAGTGAGTGGGGCAGGTCCTCTGGAAACACCATATATTTT.